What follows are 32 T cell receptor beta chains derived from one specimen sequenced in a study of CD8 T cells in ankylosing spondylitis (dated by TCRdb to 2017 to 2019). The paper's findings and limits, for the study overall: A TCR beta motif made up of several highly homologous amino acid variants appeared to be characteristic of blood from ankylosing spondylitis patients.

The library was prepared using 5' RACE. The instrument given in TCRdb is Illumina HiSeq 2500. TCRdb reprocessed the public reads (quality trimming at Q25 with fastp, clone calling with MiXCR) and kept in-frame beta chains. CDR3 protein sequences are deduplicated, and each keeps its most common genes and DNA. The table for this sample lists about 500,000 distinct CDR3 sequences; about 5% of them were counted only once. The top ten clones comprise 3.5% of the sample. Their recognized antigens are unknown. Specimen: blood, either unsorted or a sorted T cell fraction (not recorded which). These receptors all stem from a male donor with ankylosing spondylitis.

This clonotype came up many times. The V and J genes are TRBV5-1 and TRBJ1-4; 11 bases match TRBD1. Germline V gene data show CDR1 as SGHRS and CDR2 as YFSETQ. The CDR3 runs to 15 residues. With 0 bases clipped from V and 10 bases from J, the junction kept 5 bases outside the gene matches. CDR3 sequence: CASSLEGQGVGKLFF. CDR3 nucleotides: TGCGCCAGCAGCTTGGAGGGACAGGGGGTAGGAAAACTGTTTTTT.

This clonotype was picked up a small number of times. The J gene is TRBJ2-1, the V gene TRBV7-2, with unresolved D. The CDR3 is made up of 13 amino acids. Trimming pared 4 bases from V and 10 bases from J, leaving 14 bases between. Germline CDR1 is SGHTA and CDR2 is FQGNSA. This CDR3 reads CASSSLFPGEQFF. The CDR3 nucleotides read TGTGCCAGCAGCTCCCTTTTTCCAGGCGAGCAGTTCTTC.

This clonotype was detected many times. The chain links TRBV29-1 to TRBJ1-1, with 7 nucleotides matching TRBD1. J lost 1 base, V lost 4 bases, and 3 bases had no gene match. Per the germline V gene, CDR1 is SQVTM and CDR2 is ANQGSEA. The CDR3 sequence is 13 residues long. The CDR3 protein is CSVATGTNTEAFF. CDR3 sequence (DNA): TGCAGCGTTGCGACAGGGACGAACACTGAAGCTTTCTTT. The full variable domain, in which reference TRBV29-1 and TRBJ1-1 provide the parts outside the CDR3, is SAVISQKPSRDICQRGTSLTIQCQVDSQVTMMFWYRQQPGQSLTLIATANQGSEATYESGFVIDKFPISRPNLTFSTLTVSNMSPEDSSIYLCSVATGTNTEAFFGQGTRLTVV.

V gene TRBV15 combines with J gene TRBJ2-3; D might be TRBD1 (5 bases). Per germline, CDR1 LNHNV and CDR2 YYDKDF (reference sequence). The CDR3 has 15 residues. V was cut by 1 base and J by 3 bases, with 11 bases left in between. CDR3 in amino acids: CATSRGSQGTDTQYF. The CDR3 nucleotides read TGTGCCACCAGCAGAGGATCGCAGGGAACAGATACGCAGTATTTT.

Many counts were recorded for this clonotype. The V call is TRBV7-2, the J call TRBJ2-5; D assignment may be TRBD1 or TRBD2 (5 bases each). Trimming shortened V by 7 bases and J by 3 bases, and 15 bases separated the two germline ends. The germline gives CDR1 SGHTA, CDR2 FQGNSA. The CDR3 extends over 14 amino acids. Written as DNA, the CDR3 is TGTGCCAGCACCTCCGGGACGGACGAAGAGACCCAGTACTTC. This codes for CASTSGTDEETQYF.

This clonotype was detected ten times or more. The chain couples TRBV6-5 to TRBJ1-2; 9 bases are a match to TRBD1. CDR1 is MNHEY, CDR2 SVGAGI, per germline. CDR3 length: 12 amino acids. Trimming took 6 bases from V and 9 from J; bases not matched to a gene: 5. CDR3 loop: CASSRDRVSYTF. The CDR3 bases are TGTGCCAGCAGCCGGGACAGGGTCAGCTACACCTTC.

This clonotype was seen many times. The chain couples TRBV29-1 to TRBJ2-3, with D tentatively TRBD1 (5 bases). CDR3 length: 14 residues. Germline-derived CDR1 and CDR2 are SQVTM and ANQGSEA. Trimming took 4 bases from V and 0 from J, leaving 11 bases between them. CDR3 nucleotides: TGCAGCGTTGCTAGGGGCCGAAGCACAGATACGCAGTATTTT. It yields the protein CSVARGRSTDTQYF.

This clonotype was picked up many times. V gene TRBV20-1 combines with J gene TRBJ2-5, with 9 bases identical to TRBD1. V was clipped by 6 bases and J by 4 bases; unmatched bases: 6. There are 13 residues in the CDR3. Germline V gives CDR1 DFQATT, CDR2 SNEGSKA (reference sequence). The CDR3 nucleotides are TGCAGTGCCACCGGGACAGGGTTAGAGACCCAGTACTTC. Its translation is CSATGTGLETQYF.

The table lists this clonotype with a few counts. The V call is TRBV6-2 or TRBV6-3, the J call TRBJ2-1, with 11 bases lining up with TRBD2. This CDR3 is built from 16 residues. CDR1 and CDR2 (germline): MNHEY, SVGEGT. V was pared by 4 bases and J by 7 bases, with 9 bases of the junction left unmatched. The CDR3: CASSFRLAGSLNEQFF. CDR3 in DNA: TGTGCCAGCAGTTTCCGACTAGCGGGAAGTTTGAATGAGCAGTTCTTC.

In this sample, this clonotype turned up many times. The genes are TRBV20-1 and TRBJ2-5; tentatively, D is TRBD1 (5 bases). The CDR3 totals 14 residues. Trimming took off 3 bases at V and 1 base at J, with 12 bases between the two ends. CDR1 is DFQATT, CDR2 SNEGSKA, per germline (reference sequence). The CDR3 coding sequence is TGCAGTGCTAGGGATGCCAGGGTCCAAGAGACCCAGTACTTC. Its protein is CSARDARVQETQYF.

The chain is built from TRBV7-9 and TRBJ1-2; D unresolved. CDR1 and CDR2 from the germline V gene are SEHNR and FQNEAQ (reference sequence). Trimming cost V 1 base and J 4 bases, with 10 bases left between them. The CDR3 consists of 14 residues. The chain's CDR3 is CASSLEVGFYGYTF. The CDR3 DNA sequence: TGTGCCAGCAGCTTAGAGGTGGGCTTCTATGGCTACACCTTC.

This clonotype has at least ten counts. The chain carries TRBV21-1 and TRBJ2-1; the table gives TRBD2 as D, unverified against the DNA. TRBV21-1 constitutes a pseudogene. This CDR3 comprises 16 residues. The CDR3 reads CASSRVPLGLDNEQFF. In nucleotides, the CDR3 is TGTGCCAGCAGCAGGGTCCCCCTCGGACTAGACAATGAGCAGTTCTTC.

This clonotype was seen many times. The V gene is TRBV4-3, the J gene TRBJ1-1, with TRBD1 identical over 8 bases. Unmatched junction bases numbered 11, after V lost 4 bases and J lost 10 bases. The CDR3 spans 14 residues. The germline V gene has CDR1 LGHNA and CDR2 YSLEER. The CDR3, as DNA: TGCGCCAGCAGCCGCGAGACAGGGGAAAGGGTAGCTTTCTTT. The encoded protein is CASSRETGERVAFF.

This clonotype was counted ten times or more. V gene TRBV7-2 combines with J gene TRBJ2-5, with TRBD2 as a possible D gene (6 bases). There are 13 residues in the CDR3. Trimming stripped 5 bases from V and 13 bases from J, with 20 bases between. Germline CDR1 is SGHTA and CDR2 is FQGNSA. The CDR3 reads CASSPEQEGRRYF. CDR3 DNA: TGTGCCAGCAGCCCCGAACAGGAGGGGAGAAGGTACTTC.

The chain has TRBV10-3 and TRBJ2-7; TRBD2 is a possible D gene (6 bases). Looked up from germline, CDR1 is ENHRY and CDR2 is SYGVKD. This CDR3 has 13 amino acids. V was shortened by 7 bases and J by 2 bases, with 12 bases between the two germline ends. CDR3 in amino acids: CAIMGTDTYEQYF. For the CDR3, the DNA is TGTGCCATCATGGGGACTGACACCTACGAGCAGTACTTC.

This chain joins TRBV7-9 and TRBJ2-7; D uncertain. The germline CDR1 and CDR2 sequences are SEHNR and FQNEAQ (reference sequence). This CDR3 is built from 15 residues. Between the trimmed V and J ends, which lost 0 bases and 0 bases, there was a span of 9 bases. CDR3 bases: TGTGCCAGCAGCTTAGCCTTATCCAGCTCCTACGAGCAGTACTTC. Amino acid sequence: CASSLALSSSYEQYF.

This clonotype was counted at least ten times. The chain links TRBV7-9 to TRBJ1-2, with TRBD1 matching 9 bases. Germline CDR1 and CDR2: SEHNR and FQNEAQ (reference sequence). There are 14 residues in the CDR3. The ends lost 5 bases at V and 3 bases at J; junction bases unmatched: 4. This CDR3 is CASSRWDRDYGYTF. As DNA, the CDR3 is TGTGCCAGCAGCCGTTGGGACAGGGACTATGGCTACACCTTC.

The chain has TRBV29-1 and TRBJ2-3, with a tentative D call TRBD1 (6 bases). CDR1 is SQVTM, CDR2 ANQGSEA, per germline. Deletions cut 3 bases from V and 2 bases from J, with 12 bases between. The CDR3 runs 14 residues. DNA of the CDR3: TGCAGCGTTGATGGACAGCCTTACACAGATACGCAGTATTTT. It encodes CSVDGQPYTDTQYF.

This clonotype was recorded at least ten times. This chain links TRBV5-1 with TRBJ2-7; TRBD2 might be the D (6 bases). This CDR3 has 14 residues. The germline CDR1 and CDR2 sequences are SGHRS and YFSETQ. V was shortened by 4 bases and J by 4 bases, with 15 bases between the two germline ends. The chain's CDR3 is CASSAGPAQYEQYF. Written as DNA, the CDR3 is TGCGCCAGCAGCGCGGGACCAGCCCAATACGAGCAGTACTTC.

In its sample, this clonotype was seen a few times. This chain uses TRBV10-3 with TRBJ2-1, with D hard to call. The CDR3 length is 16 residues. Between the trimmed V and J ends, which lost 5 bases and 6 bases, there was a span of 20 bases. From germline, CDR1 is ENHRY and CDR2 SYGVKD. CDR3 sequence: CAISLTVGPTGNEQFF. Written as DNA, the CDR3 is TGTGCCATCAGTCTGACTGTAGGACCCACGGGCAATGAGCAGTTCTTC.

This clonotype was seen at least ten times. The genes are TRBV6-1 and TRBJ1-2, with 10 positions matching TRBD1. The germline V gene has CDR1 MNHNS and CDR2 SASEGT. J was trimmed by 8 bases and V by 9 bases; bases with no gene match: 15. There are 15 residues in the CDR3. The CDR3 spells CASMTAIGTGVGYTF. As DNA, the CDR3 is TGTGCCAGTATGACAGCTATTGGGACAGGGGTCGGCTACACCTTC.

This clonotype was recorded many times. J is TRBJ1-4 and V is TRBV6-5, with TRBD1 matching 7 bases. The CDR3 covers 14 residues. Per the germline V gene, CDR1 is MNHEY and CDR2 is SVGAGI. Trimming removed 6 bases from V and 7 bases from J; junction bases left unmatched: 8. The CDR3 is CASSLQGMGEKLFF. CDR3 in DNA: TGTGCCAGCAGCTTACAGGGGATGGGTGAAAAACTGTTTTTT.

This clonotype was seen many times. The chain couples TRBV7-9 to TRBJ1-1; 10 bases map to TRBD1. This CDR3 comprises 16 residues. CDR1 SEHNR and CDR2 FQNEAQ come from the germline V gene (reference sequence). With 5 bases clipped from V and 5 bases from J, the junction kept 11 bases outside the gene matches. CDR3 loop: CASSQEGGQGRTEAFF. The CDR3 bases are TGTGCCAGCAGCCAGGAGGGGGGACAGGGGAGGACTGAAGCTTTCTTT.

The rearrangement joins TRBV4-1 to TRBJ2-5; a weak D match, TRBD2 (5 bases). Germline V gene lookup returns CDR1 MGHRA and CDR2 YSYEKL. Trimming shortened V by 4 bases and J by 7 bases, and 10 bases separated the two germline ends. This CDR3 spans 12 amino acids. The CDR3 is CASSPVGGTQYF. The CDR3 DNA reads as TGCGCCAGCAGCCCAGTAGGAGGGACCCAGTACTTC.

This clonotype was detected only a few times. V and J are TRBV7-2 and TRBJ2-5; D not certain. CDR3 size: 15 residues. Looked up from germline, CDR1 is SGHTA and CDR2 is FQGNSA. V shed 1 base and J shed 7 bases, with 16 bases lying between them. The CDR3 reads CASSLDGPHKRTQYF. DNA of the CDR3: TGTGCCAGCAGCTTAGACGGGCCTCACAAGAGGACCCAGTACTTC.

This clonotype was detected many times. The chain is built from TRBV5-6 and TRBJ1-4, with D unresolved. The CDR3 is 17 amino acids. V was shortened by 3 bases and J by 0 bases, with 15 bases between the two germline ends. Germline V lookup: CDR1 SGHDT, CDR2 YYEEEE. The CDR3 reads CASSSPAGRTTNEKLFF. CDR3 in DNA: TGTGCCAGCAGCTCGCCGGCTGGACGGACAACTAATGAAAAACTGTTTTTT.

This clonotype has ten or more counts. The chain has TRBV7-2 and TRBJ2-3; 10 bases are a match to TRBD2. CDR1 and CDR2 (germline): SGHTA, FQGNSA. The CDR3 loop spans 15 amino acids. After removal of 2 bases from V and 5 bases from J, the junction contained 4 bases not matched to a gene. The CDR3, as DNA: TGTGCCAGCAGCTTAAGGGGACTAGCGCTAGATACGCAGTATTTT. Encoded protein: CASSLRGLALDTQYF.

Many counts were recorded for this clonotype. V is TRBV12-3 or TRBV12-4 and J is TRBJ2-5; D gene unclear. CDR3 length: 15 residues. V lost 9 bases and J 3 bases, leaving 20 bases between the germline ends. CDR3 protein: CASRMGLAPKETQYF. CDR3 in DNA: TGTGCCAGTAGGATGGGATTGGCGCCAAAAGAGACCCAGTACTTC.

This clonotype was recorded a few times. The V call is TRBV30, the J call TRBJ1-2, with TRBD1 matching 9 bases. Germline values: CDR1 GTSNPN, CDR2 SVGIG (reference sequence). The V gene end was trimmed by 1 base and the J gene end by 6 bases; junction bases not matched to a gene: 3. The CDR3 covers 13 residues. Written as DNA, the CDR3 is TGTGCCTGGAGTGCCAGGACAGGGGATGGCTACACCTTC. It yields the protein CAWSARTGDGYTF.

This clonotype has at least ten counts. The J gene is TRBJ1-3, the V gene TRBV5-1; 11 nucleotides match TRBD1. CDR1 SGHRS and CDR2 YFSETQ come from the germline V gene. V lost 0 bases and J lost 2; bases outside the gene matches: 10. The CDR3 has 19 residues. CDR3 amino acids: CASSLGGQGAGIAGNTIYF. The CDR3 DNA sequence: TGCGCCAGCAGCTTGGGCGGACAGGGGGCAGGTATTGCTGGAAACACCATATATTTT.

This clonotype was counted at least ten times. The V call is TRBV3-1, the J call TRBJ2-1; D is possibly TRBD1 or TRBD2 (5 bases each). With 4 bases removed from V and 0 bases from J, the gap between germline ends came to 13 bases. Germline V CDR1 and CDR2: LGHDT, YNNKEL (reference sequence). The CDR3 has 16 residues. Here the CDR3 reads CASSRSVGDSYNEQFF. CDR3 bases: TGTGCCAGCAGCCGTAGCGTGGGGGACTCCTACAATGAGCAGTTCTTC.

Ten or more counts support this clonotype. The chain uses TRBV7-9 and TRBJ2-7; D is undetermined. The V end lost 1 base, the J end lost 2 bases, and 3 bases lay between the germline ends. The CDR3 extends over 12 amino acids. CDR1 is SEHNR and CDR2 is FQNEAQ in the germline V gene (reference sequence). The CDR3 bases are TGTGCCAGCAGCTTAGTCCCCTACGAGCAGTACTTC. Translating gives CASSLVPYEQYF.